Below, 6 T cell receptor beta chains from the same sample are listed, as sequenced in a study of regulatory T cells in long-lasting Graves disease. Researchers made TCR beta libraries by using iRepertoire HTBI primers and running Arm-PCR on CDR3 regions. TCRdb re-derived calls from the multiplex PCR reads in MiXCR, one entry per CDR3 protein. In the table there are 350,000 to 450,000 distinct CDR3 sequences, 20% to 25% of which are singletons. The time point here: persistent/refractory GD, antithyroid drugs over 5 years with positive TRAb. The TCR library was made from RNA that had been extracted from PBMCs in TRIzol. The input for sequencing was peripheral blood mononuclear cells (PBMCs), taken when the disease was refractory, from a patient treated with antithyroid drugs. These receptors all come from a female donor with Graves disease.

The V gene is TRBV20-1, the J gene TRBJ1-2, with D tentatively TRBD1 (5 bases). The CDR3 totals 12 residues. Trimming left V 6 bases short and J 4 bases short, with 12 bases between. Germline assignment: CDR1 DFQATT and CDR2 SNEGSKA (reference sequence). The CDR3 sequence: CSAQWGSYGYTF. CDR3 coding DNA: TGCAGTGCCCAGTGGGGGTCCTATGGCTACACCTTC.

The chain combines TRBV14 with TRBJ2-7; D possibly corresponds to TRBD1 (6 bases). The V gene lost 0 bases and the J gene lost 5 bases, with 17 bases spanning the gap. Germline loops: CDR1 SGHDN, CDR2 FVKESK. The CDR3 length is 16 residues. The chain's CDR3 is CASSQERTGTKDEQYF. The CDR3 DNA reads TGTGCCAGCAGCCAAGAGAGAACGGGGACAAAGGACGAGCAGTACTTC.

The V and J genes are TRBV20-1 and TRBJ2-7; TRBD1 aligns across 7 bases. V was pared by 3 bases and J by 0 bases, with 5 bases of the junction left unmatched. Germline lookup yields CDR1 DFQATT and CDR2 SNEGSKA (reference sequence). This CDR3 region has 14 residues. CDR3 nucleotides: TGCAGTGCTAGGGAGACAGGGCTCTCCTACGAGCAGTACTTC. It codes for CSARETGLSYEQYF.

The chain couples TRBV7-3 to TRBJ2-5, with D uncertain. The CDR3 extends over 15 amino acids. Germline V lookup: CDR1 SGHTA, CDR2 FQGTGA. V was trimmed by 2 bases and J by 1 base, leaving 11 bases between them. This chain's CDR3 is CASSLLGAVQETQYF. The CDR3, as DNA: TGTGCCAGCAGCTTATTAGGAGCCGTCCAAGAGACCCAGTACTTC.

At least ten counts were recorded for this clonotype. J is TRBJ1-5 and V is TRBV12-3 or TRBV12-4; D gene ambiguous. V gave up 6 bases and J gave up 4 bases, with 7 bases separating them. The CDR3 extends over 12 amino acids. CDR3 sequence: CASSLPNQPQHF. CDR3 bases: TGTGCCAGCAGCCTTCCTAATCAGCCCCAGCATTTT.

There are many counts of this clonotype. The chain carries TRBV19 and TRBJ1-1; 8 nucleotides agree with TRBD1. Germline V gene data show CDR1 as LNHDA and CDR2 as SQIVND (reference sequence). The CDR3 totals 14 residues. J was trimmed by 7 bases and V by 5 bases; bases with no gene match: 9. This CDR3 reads CASSPLDRAFEAFF. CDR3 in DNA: TGTGCCAGTAGTCCGTTGGACAGGGCTTTTGAAGCTTTCTTT. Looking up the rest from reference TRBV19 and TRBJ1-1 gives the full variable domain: DGGITQSPKYLFRKEGQNVTLSCEQNLNHDAMYWYRQDPGQGLRLIYYSQIVNDFQKGDIAEGYSVSREKKESFPLTVTSAQKNPTAFYLCASSPLDRAFEAFFGQGTRLTVV.